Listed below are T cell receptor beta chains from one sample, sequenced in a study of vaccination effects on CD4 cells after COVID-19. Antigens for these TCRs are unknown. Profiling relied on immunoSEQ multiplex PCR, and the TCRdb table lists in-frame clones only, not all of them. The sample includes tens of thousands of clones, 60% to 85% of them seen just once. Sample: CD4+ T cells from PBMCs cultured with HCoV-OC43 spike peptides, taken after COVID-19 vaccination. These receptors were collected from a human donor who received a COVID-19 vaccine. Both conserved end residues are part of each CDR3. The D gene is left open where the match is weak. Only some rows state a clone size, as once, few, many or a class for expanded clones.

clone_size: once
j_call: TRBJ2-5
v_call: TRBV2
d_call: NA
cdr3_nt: TGTGCCAGCAAGGGCAGGGGTCTAGAGACCCAGTACTTC
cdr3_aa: CASKGRGLETQYF

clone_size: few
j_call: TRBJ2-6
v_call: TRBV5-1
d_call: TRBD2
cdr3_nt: TGCGCCAGCACACCTGGGGGGGCTGGGGCCAACGTCCTGACTTTC
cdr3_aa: CASTPGGAGANVLTF

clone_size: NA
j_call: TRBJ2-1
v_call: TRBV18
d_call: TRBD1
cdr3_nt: TGTGCCAGCTCACCCAGGGGGCCCTCCTACAATGAGCAGTTCTTC
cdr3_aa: CASSPRGPSYNEQFF

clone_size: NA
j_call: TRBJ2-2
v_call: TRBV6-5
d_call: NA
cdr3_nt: TGTGCCAGCCACCGTACGGGGGAGCTGTTTTTT
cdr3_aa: CASHRTGELFF

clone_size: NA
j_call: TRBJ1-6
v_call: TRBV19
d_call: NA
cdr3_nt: TGTGCCAGTAGTAGGGCGGGGATAGGCGCAGTGTCACCCCTCCACTTT
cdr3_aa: CASSRAGIGAVSPLHF

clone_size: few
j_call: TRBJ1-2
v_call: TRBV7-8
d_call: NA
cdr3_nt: TGTGCCAGCAGCTTAGTATCTAACTATGGCTACACCTTC
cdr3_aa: CASSLVSNYGYTF

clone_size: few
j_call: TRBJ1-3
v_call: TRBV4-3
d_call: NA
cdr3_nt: TGCGCCAGCAGCCGGGCCTCTGGAAACACCATATATTTT
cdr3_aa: CASSRASGNTIYF

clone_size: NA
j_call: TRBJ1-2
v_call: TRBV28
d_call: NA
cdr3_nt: TGTGCCAGCAGTTTATTGAATGATTATGGCTACACCTTC
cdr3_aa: CASSLLNDYGYTF

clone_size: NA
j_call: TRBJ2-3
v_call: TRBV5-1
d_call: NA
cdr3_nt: TGCGCCAGCAGCTTGGCCTCGGCCCCCCTAAACACAGATACGCAGTATTTT
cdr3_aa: CASSLASAPLNTDTQYF

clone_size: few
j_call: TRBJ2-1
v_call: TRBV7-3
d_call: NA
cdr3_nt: TGTGCCAGCAGCTTAACGGGACCTTACAATGAGCAGTTCTTC
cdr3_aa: CASSLTGPYNEQFF

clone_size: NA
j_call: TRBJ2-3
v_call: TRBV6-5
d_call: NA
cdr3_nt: TGTGCCAGCAGTTCTGACGGCGATACGCAGTATTTT
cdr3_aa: CASSSDGDTQYF

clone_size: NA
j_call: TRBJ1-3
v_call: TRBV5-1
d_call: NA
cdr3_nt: TGCGCCAGCAGCTGGACACCGGGAAGGGGGGAGGCTGGAAACACCATATATTTT
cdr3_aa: CASSWTPGRGEAGNTIYF

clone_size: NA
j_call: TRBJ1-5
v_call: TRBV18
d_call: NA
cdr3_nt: TGTGCCAGCGCCCGGGACGGCAATCAGCCCCAGCATTTT
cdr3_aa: CASARDGNQPQHF

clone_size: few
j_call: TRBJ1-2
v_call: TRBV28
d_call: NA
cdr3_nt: TGTGCCAGCAGTTTAGCAGGGATTGACTATGGCTACACCTTC
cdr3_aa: CASSLAGIDYGYTF

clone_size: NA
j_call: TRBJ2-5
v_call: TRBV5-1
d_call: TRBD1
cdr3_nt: TGCGCCAGCAGTTCCCCTTCCGGGACAGGGGGCTGGGAGACCCAGTACTTC
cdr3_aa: CASSSPSGTGGWETQYF

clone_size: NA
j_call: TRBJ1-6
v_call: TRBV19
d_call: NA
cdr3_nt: TGTGCCAGTAGTATGCCGGGGGTCGGGAGTTCACCCCTCCACTTT
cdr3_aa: CASSMPGVGSSPLHF

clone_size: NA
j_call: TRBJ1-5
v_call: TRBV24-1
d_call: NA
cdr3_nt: TGTGCCACCAGTGATTCCGATCAGCCCCAGCATTTT
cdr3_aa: CATSDSDQPQHF

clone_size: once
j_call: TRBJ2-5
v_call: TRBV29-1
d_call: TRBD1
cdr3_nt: TGCAGCGTTACCTACCCTCCGGGACAGCAAGAGACCCAGTACTTC
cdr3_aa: CSVTYPPGQQETQYF

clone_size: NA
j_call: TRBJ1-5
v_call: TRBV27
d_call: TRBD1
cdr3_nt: TGTGCCAGCAGTTTACGCGGGACAGGCAATCAGCCCCAGCATTTT
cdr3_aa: CASSLRGTGNQPQHF

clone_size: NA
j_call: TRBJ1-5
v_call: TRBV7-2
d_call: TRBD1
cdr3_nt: TGTGCCAGCAGTTCGACAGGGAGCAATCAGCCCCAGCATTTT
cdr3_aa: CASSSTGSNQPQHF